This T cell receptor beta chain was found in a study of blood T cell repertoires in COVID-19. Study-wide context: Spain, Italy and the United States supplied samples that represented acute and convalescent COVID-19. The cDNA or gDNA used as material had been derived from T cells, B-cell-depleted T cells, or PBMCs.

From germline, CDR1 is ENHRY and CDR2 SYGVKD. The CDR3 extends over 17 amino acids. Trimming took 3 bases from V and 5 from J; bases not matched to a gene: 11. Methods used by the authors: By means of reference gene primer amplification, nucleated cell counts were estimated. Clones were read by immunoSEQ multiplex PCR, and TCRdb kept only the in-frame ones, dropping some. The D gene and trimming were derived from the DNA, and the V and J assignments and clone size from that table. The sample lists under 150,000 clones; over 75% were seen once. The sample was peripheral blood. The clonotype originates from a man aged 50 to 59 with acute or convalescent COVID-19. V usage is TRBV10-3 and J usage is TRBJ2-1, with TRBD2 identical over 9 bases. The CDR3 nucleotides are TGTGCCATCAGTGACACGAATAGCGGGGGTCCAGACAATGAGCAGTTCTTC. Translating gives CAISDTNSGGPDNEQFF.